Ten or more counts support the clone carrying this T cell receptor (beta chain). Antigen unknown. These data are taken from a study of early T cells in non-severe SARS-CoV-2 infection. CDR1 and CDR2 (germline): SGHVS, FNYEAQ. The CDR3 length is 17 residues. Trimming took 0 bases from V and 4 from J, leaving 17 bases between them. The library protocol tagged individual cDNA molecules with unique molecular identifiers. TCRdb used MiXCR to reprocess the 5' RACE reads, holding one entry per CDR3 protein. The table lists approximately 27,000 distinct CDR3 sequences, about 10% of them singletons. Findings and limits, study-wide: The study's VDJdb matching favored anti-spike CD8 responses and missed private and CD4 specificities.

V gene TRBV7-6 combines with J gene TRBJ2-3; perhaps TRBD2 as D (5 bases). The TCR sequence derives from an adult who was a healthcare worker with PCR-confirmed SARS-CoV-2 infection or an uninfected control (not recorded which). Sample: whole blood. The CDR3, as DNA: TGTGCCAGCAGCTTAGCGGTAGGTCGGGGTGGTCCAGATACGCAGTATTTT. Amino acids: CASSLAVGRGGPDTQYF. Full variable domain (rest looked up from reference TRBV7-6 and TRBJ2-3): GAGVSQSPRYKVTKRGQDVALRCDPISGHVSLYWYRQALGQGPEFLTYFNYEAQQDKSGLPNDRFSAERPEGSISTLTIQRTEQRDSAMYRCASSLAVGRGGPDTQYFGPGTRLTVL.